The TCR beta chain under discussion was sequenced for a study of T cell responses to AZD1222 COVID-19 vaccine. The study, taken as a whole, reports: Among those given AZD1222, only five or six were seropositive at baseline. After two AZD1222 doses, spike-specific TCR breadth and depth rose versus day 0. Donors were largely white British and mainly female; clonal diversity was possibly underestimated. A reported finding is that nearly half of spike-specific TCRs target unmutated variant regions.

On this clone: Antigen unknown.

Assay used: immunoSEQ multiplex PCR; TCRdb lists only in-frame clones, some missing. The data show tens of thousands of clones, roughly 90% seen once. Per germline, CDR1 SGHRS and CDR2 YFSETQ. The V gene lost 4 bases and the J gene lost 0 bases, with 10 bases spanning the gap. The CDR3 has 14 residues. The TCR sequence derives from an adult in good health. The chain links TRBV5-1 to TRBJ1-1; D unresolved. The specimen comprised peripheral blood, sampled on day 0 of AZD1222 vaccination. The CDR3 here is CASSRSSVNTEAFF. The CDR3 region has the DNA TGCGCCAGCAGCCGAAGCTCCGTGAACACTGAAGCTTTCTTT.